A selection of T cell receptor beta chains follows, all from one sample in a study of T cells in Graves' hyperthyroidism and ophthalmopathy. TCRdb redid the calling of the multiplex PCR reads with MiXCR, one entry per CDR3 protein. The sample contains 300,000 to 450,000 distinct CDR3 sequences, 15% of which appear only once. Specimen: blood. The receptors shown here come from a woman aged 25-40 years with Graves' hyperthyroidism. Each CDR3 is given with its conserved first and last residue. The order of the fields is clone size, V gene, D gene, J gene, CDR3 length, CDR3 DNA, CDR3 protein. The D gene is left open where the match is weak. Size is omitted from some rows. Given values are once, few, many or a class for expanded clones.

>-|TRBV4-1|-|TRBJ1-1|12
TGCGCCAGCAGCCACACAGGGTTACAAGCTTTCTTT
CASSHTGLQAFF
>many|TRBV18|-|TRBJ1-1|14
TGTGCCAGCTCATCGACAGGTATGAACACTGAAGCTTTCTTT
CASSSTGMNTEAFF
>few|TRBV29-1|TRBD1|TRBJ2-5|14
TGCAGCGTGGCTTGGACAGGCCTACAAGAGACCCAGTACTTC
CSVAWTGLQETQYF
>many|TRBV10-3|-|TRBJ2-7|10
TGTGCCTCAGATGGGGACGAGCAGTACTTC
CASDGDEQYF
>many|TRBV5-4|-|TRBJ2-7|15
TGTGCCAGCAGCTTGCGGTGGTCGGAGACCTACGAGCAGTACTTC
CASSLRWSETYEQYF
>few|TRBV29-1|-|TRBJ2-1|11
TGCAGCGCCCAGGGAGGTAGTGAGCAGTTCTTC
CSAQGGSEQFF
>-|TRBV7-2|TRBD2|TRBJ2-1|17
TGTGCCAGCAGCTTAGTGGTCCATAGCGGGGAGAGAGGTGAGCAGTTCTTC
CASSLVVHSGERGEQFF
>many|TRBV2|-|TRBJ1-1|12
TGTGCCAGCACTACCATGAACACTGAAGCTTTCTTT
CASTTMNTEAFF
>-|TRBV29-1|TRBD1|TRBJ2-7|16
TGCAGCGTTGAATGGGGGCGCAGGACAGGGTCCTACGAGCAGTACTTC
CSVEWGRRTGSYEQYF
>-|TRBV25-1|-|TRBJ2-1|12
TGTGCCAGCAGTGTAACTAGCAATGAGCAGTTCTTC
CASSVTSNEQFF
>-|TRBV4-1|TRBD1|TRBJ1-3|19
TGCGCCAGCAGCCAAGATTTAGGAGGCGGCAGGGGGCCTGGAAACACCATATATTTT
CASSQDLGGGRGPGNTIYF
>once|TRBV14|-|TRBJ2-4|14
TGTGCCAGCAGCAACGTCCTAGCCAAAAACATTCAGTACTTC
CASSNVLAKNIQYF
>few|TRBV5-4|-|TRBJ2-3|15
TGTGCCAGCAGCGCGGGACAAAGGGGCACAGATACGCAGTATTTT
CASSAGQRGTDTQYF
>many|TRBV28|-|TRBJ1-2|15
TGTGCCAGCAGCCCATCCGGGGGGGGCTATTGGGGCTACACCTTC
CASSPSGGGYWGYTF
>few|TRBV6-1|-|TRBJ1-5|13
TGTGCCAGCAGTGACTCCCCCGGGAGGCCCCAGCATTTT
CASSDSPGRPQHF
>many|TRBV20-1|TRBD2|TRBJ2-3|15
TGCAGTGCTAGAGTGGGTGGCGGGAGCCCAGATACGCAGTATTTT
CSARVGGGSPDTQYF
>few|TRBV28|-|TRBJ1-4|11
TGTGCCAGCAGTCCCTACGAAAAACTGTTTTTT
CASSPYEKLFF
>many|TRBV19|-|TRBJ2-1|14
TGTGCCAGTAGTTGGCAGGGATCGGGGCGGGAGCAGTTCTTC
CASSWQGSGREQFF
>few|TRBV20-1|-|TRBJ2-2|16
TGCAGTGCTAGAGATAGGGTACCCCATAACACCGGGGAGCTGTTTTTT
CSARDRVPHNTGELFF
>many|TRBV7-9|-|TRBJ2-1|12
TGTGCCAGCAGCCCGGGGCTCGCTGAGCAGTTCTTC
CASSPGLAEQFF
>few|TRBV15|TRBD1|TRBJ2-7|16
TGTGCCACCAGCAGAGCTGGGGGACAGGGGCTATACGAGCAGTACTTC
CATSRAGGQGLYEQYF
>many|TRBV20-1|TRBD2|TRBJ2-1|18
TGCAGTGCTGATACCGGGACTAGCGGGAGTGGGGCCTACAATGAGCAGTTCTTC
CSADTGTSGSGAYNEQFF
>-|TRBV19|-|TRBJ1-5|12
TGTGCCAGTAGTATTAGTTCTCAGCCCCAGCATTTT
CASSISSQPQHF
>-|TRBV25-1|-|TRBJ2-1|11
TGTGCCAGCAGCAGGGTTCGTGAGCAGTTCTTC
CASSRVREQFF
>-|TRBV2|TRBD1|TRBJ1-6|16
TGTGCCAGCAGTCCCGGGACAGGGTCCCCTGGATCACCCCTCCACTTT
CASSPGTGSPGSPLHF
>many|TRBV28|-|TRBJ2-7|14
TGTGCCAGCAGTTTAAAGCACAGCTCCTACGAGCAGTACTTC
CASSLKHSSYEQYF
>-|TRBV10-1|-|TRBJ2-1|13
TGCGCCACCCAGGGCAGCTCCTACAATGAGCAGTTCTTC
CATQGSSYNEQFF
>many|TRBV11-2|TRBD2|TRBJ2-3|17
TGTGCCAGCAGCTTAGACCGGGCGGGAGGGCCTTTAGATACGCAGTATTTT
CASSLDRAGGPLDTQYF
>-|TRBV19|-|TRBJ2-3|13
TGTGCCAGTAACCACAGGAGCACAGATACGCAGTATTTT
CASNHRSTDTQYF
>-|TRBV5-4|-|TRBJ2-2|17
TGTGCCAGCAGCCAATATGCCCTCAGCCTCGACACCGGGGAGCTGTTTTTT
CASSQYALSLDTGELFF
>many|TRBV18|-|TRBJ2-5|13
TGTGCCAGCTCACCAATCAGCGCAGAGACCCAGTACTTC
CASSPISAETQYF
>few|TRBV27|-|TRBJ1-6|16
TGTGCCAGCAGTCTGGGACCCAGCTCCTATAATTCACCCCTCCACTTT
CASSLGPSSYNSPLHF
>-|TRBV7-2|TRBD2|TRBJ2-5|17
TGTGCCAGCAGCCAAGATTTTAACGGGAGGGGTTCAGAGACCCAGTACTTC
CASSQDFNGRGSETQYF
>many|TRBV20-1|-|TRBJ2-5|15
TGCAGTGCTAGAGTTCCCATAAGGGTACAAGAGACCCAGTACTTC
CSARVPIRVQETQYF
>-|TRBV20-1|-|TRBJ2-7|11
TGCAGTGTGGAGTGGGCGCTCGAGCAGTACTTC
CSVEWALEQYF